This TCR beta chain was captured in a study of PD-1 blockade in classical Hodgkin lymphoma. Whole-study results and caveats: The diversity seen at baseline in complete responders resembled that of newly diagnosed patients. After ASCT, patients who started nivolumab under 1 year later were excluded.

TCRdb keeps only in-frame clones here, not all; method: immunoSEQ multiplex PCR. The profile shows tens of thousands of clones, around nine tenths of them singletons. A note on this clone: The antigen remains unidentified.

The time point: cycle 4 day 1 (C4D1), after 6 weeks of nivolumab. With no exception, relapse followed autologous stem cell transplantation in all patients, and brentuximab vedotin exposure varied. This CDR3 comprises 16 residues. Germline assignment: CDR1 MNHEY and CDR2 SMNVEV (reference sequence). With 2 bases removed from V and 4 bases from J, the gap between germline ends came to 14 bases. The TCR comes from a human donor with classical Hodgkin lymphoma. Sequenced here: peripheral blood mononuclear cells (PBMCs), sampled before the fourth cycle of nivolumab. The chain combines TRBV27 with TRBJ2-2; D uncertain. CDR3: CASSLVLSESTGELFF. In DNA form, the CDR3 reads TGTGCCAGCAGTTTAGTCTTAAGCGAATCCACCGGGGAGCTGTTTTTT.